This note documents a single TCR beta chain sequence. Trimming took off 0 bases at V and 5 bases at J, with 18 bases between the two ends. From germline, CDR1 is MNHEY and CDR2 SVGAGI. This CDR3 spans 17 amino acids. The sample providers were healthy Caucasian people from Russia, aged roughly 6 to 90. The sample belongs to a study of blood T cells in healthy people across ages. Across the whole study: The template switching approach captured approximately one barcoded beta molecule for every two T cells.

The authors ran a second PCR of about 7 to 11 cycles using a sample-barcoded 5' primer and a J-beta primer mix. TCRdb reanalysed the 5' RACE reads using MiXCR and keeps one entry per CDR3 protein. The sample consists of 1.5 million to 2 million distinct CDR3 sequences, around half of them appearing once. The source of this sequence is a woman between 40 and 50 years old in good health. Sequencing was done on a sample of blood. This chain uses TRBV6-5 with TRBJ2-3; possibly TRBD2 for D (6 bases). The CDR3 sequence: CASSYSASEGHRDTQYF. DNA for the CDR3: TGTGCCAGCAGTTACTCGGCTAGCGAAGGACACAGAGATACGCAGTATTTT.